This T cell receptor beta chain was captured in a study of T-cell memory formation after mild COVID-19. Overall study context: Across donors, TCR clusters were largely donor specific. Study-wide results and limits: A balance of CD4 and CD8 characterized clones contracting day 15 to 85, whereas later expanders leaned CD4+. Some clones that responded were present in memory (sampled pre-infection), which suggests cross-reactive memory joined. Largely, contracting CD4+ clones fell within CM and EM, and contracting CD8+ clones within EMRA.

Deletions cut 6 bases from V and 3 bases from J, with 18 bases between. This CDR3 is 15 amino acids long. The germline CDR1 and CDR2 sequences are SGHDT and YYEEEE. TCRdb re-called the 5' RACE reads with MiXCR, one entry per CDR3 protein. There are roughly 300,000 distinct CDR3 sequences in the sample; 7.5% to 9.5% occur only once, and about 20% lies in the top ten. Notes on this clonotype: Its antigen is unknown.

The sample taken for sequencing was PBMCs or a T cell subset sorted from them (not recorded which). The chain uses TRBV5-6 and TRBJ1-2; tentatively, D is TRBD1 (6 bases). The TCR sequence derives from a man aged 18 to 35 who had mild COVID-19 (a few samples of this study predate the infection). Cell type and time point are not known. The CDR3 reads CASKSGRGSHYGYTF. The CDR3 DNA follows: TGTGCCAGCAAATCAGGCAGGGGATCTCACTATGGCTACACCTTC.